This T cell receptor (beta chain) was recovered during a study of blood T cells in healthy people across ages. V lost 4 bases to trimming and J lost 5 bases, with 13 bases between them. In germline, CDR1 is SGDLS, CDR2 YYNGEE. This CDR3 is 14 amino acids long. A second roughly 6 to 12 cycle PCR used barcoded and J-beta primers. Each CDR3 protein is one row after TCRdb ran MiXCR on the 5' RACE reads. The sample shows 850,000 to 1,300,000 distinct CDR3 sequences, 45% of them seen only once. This clonotype was recorded a few times. The TCR was taken from a woman aged 55-69 years in good health. The source material was blood. The V and J genes are TRBV9 and TRBJ2-1, with D possibly TRBD1 on 5 matching bases. As DNA, the CDR3 is TGTGCCAGCAGCCCCGTCCAAGGGGACAATGAGCAGTTCTTC. This gives the protein CASSPVQGDNEQFF.